The clone carrying this T cell receptor (beta chain) was seen only a few times. This sample was taken from a study of glioma-infiltrating T cells. The iRepertoire nested amplicon-rescue multiplex PCR amplified TCR alpha and beta CDR3s from RNA. For one-step reverse transcription and amplification, 100-400 ng of tissue mRNA or PBMC total RNA was used. One entry per CDR3 protein, called by TCRdb with MiXCR from the multiplex PCR reads. The sample records about 130,000 distinct CDR3 sequences, about 25% being singletons. The V and J ends lost 2 bases and 0 bases respectively, with 5 bases between them. Per the germline V gene, CDR1 is SGHRS and CDR2 is YFSETQ. The CDR3 spans 13 residues.

The clonotype originates from a human donor with low-grade glioma or glioblastoma, undergoing nonglioma brain surgery, or in good health (not recorded which). The chain has TRBV5-1 and TRBJ1-1; D not certain. Sequenced input: glioma tissue, nonneoplastic brain tissue, or PBMCs (not recorded which). CDR3 loop: CASSFLLNTEAFF. CDR3 nucleotide sequence: TGCGCCAGCAGCTTTCTCCTGAACACTGAAGCTTTCTTT.